A selection of T cell receptor beta chains follows, all from one sample in a study of blood T cell repertoires in COVID-19. Some clones are missing from TCRdb's copy, which holds only in-frame ones; the method was immunoSEQ multiplex PCR. The sample contains 150,000 or so clones, roughly 81% of which appear only once. The sequenced material came from peripheral blood. Source of these receptors: a woman in her 50s with active or convalescent COVID-19. Each CDR3 is given with its conserved first and last residue. Fields, in order: D gene, V gene, J gene, clone size, CDR3 protein, CDR3 DNA. The D gene is left open where the match is weak. For some rows the clone size is stated as once, few or many, or as a class when expanded; others skip it.

D gene: -
V gene: TRBV2
J gene: TRBJ2-1
clone size: -
CDR3 protein: CASSDDTSSYNEQFF
CDR3 DNA: TGTGCCAGCAGTGACGACACGAGCTCCTACAATGAGCAGTTCTTC

D gene: -
V gene: TRBV28
J gene: TRBJ1-5
clone size: -
CDR3 protein: CASSLGGTNQPQHF
CDR3 DNA: TGTGCCAGCAGTTTAGGCGGGACCAATCAGCCCCAGCATTTT

D gene: -
V gene: TRBV19
J gene: TRBJ1-1
clone size: -
CDR3 protein: CASSITGRPEAFF
CDR3 DNA: TGTGCCAGTAGTATAACAGGGCGACCTGAAGCTTTCTTT

D gene: TRBD1
V gene: TRBV7-2
J gene: TRBJ2-7
clone size: -
CDR3 protein: CASRATGVYEQYF
CDR3 DNA: TGTGCCAGCAGGGCGACAGGGGTCTACGAGCAGTACTTC

D gene: TRBD2
V gene: TRBV7-2
J gene: TRBJ2-5
clone size: -
CDR3 protein: CASSFLGVTSGGDQETQYF
CDR3 DNA: TGTGCCAGCAGCTTCCTCGGGGTTACTAGCGGGGGGGACCAAGAGACCCAGTACTTC

D gene: -
V gene: TRBV7-8
J gene: TRBJ1-6
clone size: once
CDR3 protein: CASSLQGSSYNSPLHF
CDR3 DNA: TGTGCCAGCAGCTTACAGGGAAGCTCCTATAATTCACCCCTCCACTTT

D gene: TRBD1
V gene: TRBV5-1
J gene: TRBJ2-1
clone size: few
CDR3 protein: CASKGSQGVYNEQFF
CDR3 DNA: TGCGCCAGCAAGGGGAGTCAGGGGGTCTACAATGAGCAGTTCTTC

D gene: TRBD1
V gene: TRBV13
J gene: TRBJ1-6
clone size: -
CDR3 protein: CASSLGFDRGNSPLHF
CDR3 DNA: TGTGCCAGCAGCTTAGGGTTTGACAGGGGCAATTCACCCCTCCACTTT

D gene: -
V gene: TRBV7-9
J gene: TRBJ2-1
clone size: few
CDR3 protein: CASSLAQVGKMKRTNEQFF
CDR3 DNA: TGTGCCAGCAGCCTAGCACAGGTCGGTAAAATGAAAAGAACGAATGAGCAGTTCTTC

D gene: -
V gene: TRBV11-2
J gene: TRBJ1-5
clone size: -
CDR3 protein: CASSRQSGSNQPQHF
CDR3 DNA: TGTGCCAGCAGCCGGCAGTCGGGGAGCAATCAGCCCCAGCATTTT

D gene: -
V gene: TRBV28
J gene: TRBJ1-2
clone size: -
CDR3 protein: CASSLATRDGQGYTF
CDR3 DNA: TGTGCCAGCAGTTTAGCGACAAGGGACGGCCAGGGGTACACCTTC

D gene: TRBD2
V gene: TRBV9
J gene: TRBJ2-6
clone size: -
CDR3 protein: CASSPQRGTSGSSGANVLTF
CDR3 DNA: TGTGCCAGCAGCCCACAGCGGGGGACTAGCGGGAGCTCTGGGGCCAACGTCCTGACTTTC

D gene: TRBD2
V gene: TRBV7-2
J gene: TRBJ2-1
clone size: -
CDR3 protein: CASSNSGVGSYNEQFF
CDR3 DNA: TGTGCCAGCAGTAATAGCGGGGTAGGCTCCTACAATGAGCAGTTCTTC

D gene: TRBD2
V gene: TRBV11-3
J gene: TRBJ2-1
clone size: -
CDR3 protein: CASSLGASGASSYNEQFF
CDR3 DNA: TGTGCCAGCAGCTTAGGGGCTAGCGGGGCTAGCTCCTACAATGAGCAGTTCTTC

D gene: -
V gene: TRBV24-1
J gene: TRBJ2-1
clone size: -
CDR3 protein: CATSDPPPGQKVHPYGNEQFF
CDR3 DNA: TGTGCCACCAGTGATCCCCCCCCCGGACAGAAGGTCCACCCGTATGGCAATGAGCAGTTCTTC

D gene: TRBD1
V gene: TRBV29-1
J gene: TRBJ2-7
clone size: -
CDR3 protein: CSAFGTGGYEQYF
CDR3 DNA: TGCAGCGCCTTCGGGACAGGGGGTTACGAGCAGTACTTC

D gene: -
V gene: TRBV7-9
J gene: TRBJ1-4
clone size: -
CDR3 protein: CASSLAGQRNNEKLFF
CDR3 DNA: TGTGCCAGCAGCTTAGCTGGACAGCGAAATAATGAAAAACTGTTTTTT

D gene: -
V gene: TRBV30
J gene: TRBJ1-2
clone size: -
CDR3 protein: CAWRHNGGFGDYGYTF
CDR3 DNA: TGTGCCTGGAGACATAACGGGGGGTTTGGGGACTATGGCTACACCTTC

D gene: TRBD2
V gene: TRBV4-3
J gene: TRBJ2-7
clone size: -
CDR3 protein: CASSQRLATGYEQYF
CDR3 DNA: TGCGCCAGCAGCCAGAGACTAGCAACAGGCTACGAGCAGTACTTC

D gene: -
V gene: TRBV21-1
J gene: TRBJ2-1
clone size: -
CDR3 protein: CASRHANEQFF
CDR3 DNA: TGTGCCAGCAGACATGCCAATGAGCAGTTCTTC

D gene: -
V gene: TRBV28
J gene: TRBJ2-1
clone size: few
CDR3 protein: CASSLERSYNEQFF
CDR3 DNA: TGTGCCAGCAGTCTAGAAAGGTCCTACAATGAGCAGTTCTTC

D gene: -
V gene: TRBV21-1
J gene: TRBJ1-1
clone size: -
CDR3 protein: CASQAEDDPRGTEAFF
CDR3 DNA: TGTGCCAGCCAAGCGGAGGACGACCCCCGAGGAACTGAAGCTTTCTTT

D gene: -
V gene: TRBV9
J gene: TRBJ1-3
clone size: -
CDR3 protein: CASSVGGGNSGNTIYF
CDR3 DNA: TGTGCCAGCAGCGTAGGAGGAGGGAACTCTGGAAACACCATATATTTT

D gene: -
V gene: TRBV7-2
J gene: TRBJ2-5
clone size: -
CDR3 protein: CASRYGGGGETQYF
CDR3 DNA: TGTGCCAGCCGTTACGGGGGAGGGGGGGAAACCCAGTACTTC

D gene: -
V gene: TRBV4-3
J gene: TRBJ1-4
clone size: once
CDR3 protein: CASSQGNAEAWATNEKLFF
CDR3 DNA: TGCGCCAGCAGCCAAGGAAATGCCGAGGCCTGGGCAACTAATGAAAAACTGTTTTTT

D gene: -
V gene: TRBV19
J gene: TRBJ2-2
clone size: -
CDR3 protein: CASSARVHTGELFF
CDR3 DNA: TGTGCCAGTAGTGCCCGAGTCCACACCGGGGAGCTGTTTTTT

D gene: TRBD2
V gene: TRBV15
J gene: TRBJ2-1
clone size: -
CDR3 protein: CATSRDAAGGPYNEQFF
CDR3 DNA: TGTGCCACCAGCAGAGATGCGGCGGGGGGGCCGTACAATGAGCAGTTCTTC

D gene: -
V gene: TRBV9
J gene: TRBJ1-2
clone size: -
CDR3 protein: CASSVGPPGGGYTF
CDR3 DNA: TGTGCCAGCAGCGTAGGACCCCCTGGCGGGGGCTACACCTTC

D gene: TRBD1
V gene: TRBV3-1/TRBV3-2
J gene: TRBJ2-7
clone size: -
CDR3 protein: CASSQAVGTGGVREQYF
CDR3 DNA: TGTGCCAGCAGCCAGGCTGTCGGGACAGGAGGGGTCCGCGAGCAGTACTTC

D gene: TRBD1
V gene: TRBV2
J gene: TRBJ2-5
clone size: -
CDR3 protein: CASSRDRAQETQYF
CDR3 DNA: TGTGCCAGCAGTAGGGACAGGGCCCAAGAGACCCAGTACTTC

D gene: -
V gene: TRBV11-2
J gene: TRBJ2-7
clone size: -
CDR3 protein: CASSLAGSPILDEQYF
CDR3 DNA: TGTGCCAGCAGCTTAGCAGGTTCCCCCATCCTGGACGAGCAGTACTTC

D gene: -
V gene: TRBV5-6
J gene: TRBJ1-6
clone size: few
CDR3 protein: CASSSYGNSPLHF
CDR3 DNA: TGTGCCAGCAGCTCCTACGGGAATTCACCCCTCCACTTT

D gene: TRBD2
V gene: TRBV3-1/TRBV3-2
J gene: TRBJ2-5
clone size: -
CDR3 protein: CASSHGPGGPPRTSGRETQYF
CDR3 DNA: TGTGCCAGCAGCCATGGGCCAGGGGGTCCCCCCCGGACTAGCGGGAGGGAGACCCAGTACTTC

D gene: -
V gene: TRBV7-3
J gene: TRBJ2-7
clone size: -
CDR3 protein: CASSFRDGGEQYF
CDR3 DNA: TGTGCCAGCAGCTTCCGGGACGGAGGGGAGCAGTACTTC

D gene: TRBD2
V gene: TRBV7-3
J gene: TRBJ2-3
clone size: -
CDR3 protein: CASSLGLAGGSMGTDTQYF
CDR3 DNA: TGTGCCAGCAGCCTAGGACTAGCGGGGGGCTCGATGGGCACAGATACGCAGTATTTT

D gene: -
V gene: TRBV5-1
J gene: TRBJ2-7
clone size: -
CDR3 protein: CASSYTLGAAYEQYF
CDR3 DNA: TGCGCCAGCAGCTACACCCTGGGGGCGGCCTACGAGCAGTACTTC

D gene: TRBD2
V gene: TRBV4-2
J gene: TRBJ2-1
clone size: few
CDR3 protein: CASSQEPGLAYNEQFF
CDR3 DNA: TGTGCCAGCAGCCAAGAACCGGGACTAGCGTACAATGAGCAGTTCTTC

D gene: -
V gene: TRBV25-1
J gene: TRBJ1-1
clone size: -
CDR3 protein: CASSPGGRNTEAFF
CDR3 DNA: TGTGCCAGCAGTCCGGGGGGCCGGAACACTGAAGCTTTCTTT

D gene: -
V gene: TRBV5-1
J gene: TRBJ1-1
clone size: -
CDR3 protein: CASSSQADNTEAFF
CDR3 DNA: TGCGCCAGCAGCTCGCAGGCAGACAACACTGAAGCTTTCTTT

D gene: -
V gene: TRBV11-1
J gene: TRBJ1-1
clone size: -
CDR3 protein: CASSWELNTEAFF
CDR3 DNA: TGTGCCAGCAGCTGGGAGTTGAACACTGAAGCTTTCTTT

D gene: TRBD1
V gene: TRBV18
J gene: TRBJ1-5
clone size: -
CDR3 protein: CASSPGQGNQPQHF
CDR3 DNA: TGTGCCAGCTCACCAGGACAGGGGAATCAGCCCCAGCATTTT

D gene: -
V gene: TRBV19
J gene: TRBJ2-1
clone size: -
CDR3 protein: CASRPKGTLGPKQFF
CDR3 DNA: TGTGCCAGTAGACCAAAAGGGACATTGGGGCCTAAACAGTTCTTC

D gene: -
V gene: TRBV19
J gene: TRBJ1-4
clone size: -
CDR3 protein: CASSIVGQGKEKLFF
CDR3 DNA: TGTGCCAGTAGTATAGTAGGGCAGGGGAAAGAAAAACTGTTTTTT

D gene: TRBD2
V gene: TRBV4-3
J gene: TRBJ2-1
clone size: -
CDR3 protein: CASSQDRGGYYNEQFF
CDR3 DNA: TGCGCCAGCAGCCAAGATCGGGGGGGTTACTACAATGAGCAGTTCTTC

D gene: TRBD2
V gene: TRBV24-1
J gene: TRBJ2-3
clone size: -
CDR3 protein: CATESGGTDTQYF
CDR3 DNA: TGTGCCACAGAGAGCGGGGGCACAGATACGCAGTATTTT

D gene: TRBD2
V gene: TRBV4-3
J gene: TRBJ2-3
clone size: once
CDR3 protein: CASSQGLAHTDTQYF
CDR3 DNA: TGCGCCAGCAGCCAAGGACTAGCCCACACAGATACGCAGTATTTT

D gene: -
V gene: TRBV7-9
J gene: TRBJ1-2
clone size: -
CDR3 protein: CASSPDRLSPGYTF
CDR3 DNA: TGTGCCAGCAGCCCAGACAGGTTATCGCCTGGCTACACCTTC

D gene: -
V gene: TRBV6-2/TRBV6-3
J gene: TRBJ2-7
clone size: -
CDR3 protein: CASSYSQGRSYEQYF
CDR3 DNA: TGTGCCAGCAGTTACTCGCAGGGTAGGTCCTACGAGCAGTACTTC